This TCR beta chain was sequenced during a study of a mutant IDH1 vaccine in newly diagnosed glioma. Study in general: Patients' prior therapy spanned radiotherapy, temozolomide, or both; most underwent both.

V lost 5 bases and J lost 3, with 11 bases in between. Germline V lookup: CDR1 SGHVS, CDR2 FQNEAQ. The CDR3 consists of 13 residues. Time point meaning: week 23, last vaccination. Vaccination used 300 ug of mutant IDH1 20-mer peptide per dose, with topical imiquimod. A word on this clone: Its antigen is currently unknown.

Data came from immunoSEQ multiplex PCR; TCRdb stores just in-frame clones and leaves some out. The data show just over 80,000 clones, with about 82% seen just once and 2.2% held by the top ten. Material: PBMCs, obtained from a glioma patient whose treatment included an IDH1 peptide vaccine. V and J are TRBV7-8 and TRBJ2-7; no definite D call. The TCR originated in a man aged 25 to 40 with glioma. Some clones in this sample may be carry-over from other donors' samples. CDR3 in amino acids: CASSQRRNYEQYF. DNA of the CDR3: TGTGCCAGCAGCCAACGACGGAACTACGAGCAGTACTTC.